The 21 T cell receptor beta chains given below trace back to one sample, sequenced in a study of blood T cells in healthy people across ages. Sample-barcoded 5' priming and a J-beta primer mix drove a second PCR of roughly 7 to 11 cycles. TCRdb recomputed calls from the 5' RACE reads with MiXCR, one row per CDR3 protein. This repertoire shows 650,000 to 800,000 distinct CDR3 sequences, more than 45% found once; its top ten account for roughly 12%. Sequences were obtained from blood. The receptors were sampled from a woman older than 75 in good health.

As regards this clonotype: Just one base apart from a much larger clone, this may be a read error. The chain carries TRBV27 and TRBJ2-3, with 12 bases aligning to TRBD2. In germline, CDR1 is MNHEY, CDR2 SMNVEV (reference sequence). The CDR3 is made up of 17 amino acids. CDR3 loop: CAGSLLAGGPSTDTQYF. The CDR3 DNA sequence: TGTGCCGGCAGTTTGCTAGCGGGGGGGCCCAGCACAGATACGCAGTATTTT.

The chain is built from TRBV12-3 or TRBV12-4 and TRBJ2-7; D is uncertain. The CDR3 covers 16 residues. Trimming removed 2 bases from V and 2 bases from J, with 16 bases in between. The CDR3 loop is CASSLQPRTLPYEQYF. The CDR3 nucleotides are TGTGCCAGCAGTTTACAGCCGAGGACCCTCCCCTACGAGCAGTACTTC.

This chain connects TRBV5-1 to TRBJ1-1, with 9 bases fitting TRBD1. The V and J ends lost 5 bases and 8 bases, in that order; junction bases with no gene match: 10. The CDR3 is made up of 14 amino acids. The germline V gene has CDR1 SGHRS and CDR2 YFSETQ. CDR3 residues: CASRPGQGSTEAFF. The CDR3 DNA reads TGCGCCAGCAGGCCGGGACAGGGATCTACCGAAGCTTTCTTT.

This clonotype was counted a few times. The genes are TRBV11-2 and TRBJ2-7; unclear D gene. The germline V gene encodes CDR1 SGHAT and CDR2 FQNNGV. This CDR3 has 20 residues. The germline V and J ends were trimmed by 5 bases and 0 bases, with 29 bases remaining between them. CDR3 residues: CASSPRVRQELGALSYEQYF. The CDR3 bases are TGTGCCAGCAGCCCCCGGGTCAGGCAGGAACTGGGCGCGCTCTCCTACGAGCAGTACTTC.

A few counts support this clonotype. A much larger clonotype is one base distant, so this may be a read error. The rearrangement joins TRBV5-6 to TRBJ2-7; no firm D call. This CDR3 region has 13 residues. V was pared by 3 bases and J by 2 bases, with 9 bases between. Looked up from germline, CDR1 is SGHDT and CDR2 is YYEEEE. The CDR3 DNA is TGTGCCAGCAGCTGGGGTGGTACCTACGAGCAGTACTTC. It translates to CASSWGGTYEQYF.

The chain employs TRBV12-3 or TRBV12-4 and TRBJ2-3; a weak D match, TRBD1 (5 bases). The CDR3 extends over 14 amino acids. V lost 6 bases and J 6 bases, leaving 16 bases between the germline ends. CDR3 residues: CASSSDSMRDTQYF. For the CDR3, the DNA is TGTGCCAGCAGCTCCGACAGCATGAGGGATACGCAGTATTTT.

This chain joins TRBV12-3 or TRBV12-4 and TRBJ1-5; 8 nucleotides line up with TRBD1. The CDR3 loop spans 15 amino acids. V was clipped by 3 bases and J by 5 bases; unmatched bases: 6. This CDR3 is CASSFSDRGYQPQHF. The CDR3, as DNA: TGTGCCAGCAGTTTCAGCGACAGGGGATATCAGCCCCAGCATTTT.

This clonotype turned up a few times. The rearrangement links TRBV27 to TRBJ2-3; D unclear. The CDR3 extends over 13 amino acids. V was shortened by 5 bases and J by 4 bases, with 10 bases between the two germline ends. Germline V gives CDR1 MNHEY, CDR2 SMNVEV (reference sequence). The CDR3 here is CASSRPAADTQYF. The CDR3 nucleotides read TGTGCCAGCAGTCGGCCGGCGGCAGATACGCAGTATTTT.

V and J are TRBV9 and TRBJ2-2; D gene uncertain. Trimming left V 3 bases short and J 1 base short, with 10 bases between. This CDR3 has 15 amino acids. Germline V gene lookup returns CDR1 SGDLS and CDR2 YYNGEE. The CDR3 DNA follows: TGTGCCAGCAGCGAGGGCGGTATGAACACCGGGGAGCTGTTTTTT. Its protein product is CASSEGGMNTGELFF.

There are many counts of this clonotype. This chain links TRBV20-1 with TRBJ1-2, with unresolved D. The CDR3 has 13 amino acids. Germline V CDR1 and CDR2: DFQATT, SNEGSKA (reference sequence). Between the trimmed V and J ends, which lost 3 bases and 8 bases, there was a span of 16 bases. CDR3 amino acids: CSASGPYMGGYTF. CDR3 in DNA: TGCAGTGCTAGCGGACCTTATATGGGCGGCTACACCTTC.

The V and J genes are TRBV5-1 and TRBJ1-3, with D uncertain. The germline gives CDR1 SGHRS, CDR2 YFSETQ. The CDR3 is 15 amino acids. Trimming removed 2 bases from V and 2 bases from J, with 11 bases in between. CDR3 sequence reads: CASSFERAAGNTIYF. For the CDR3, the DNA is TGCGCCAGCAGCTTTGAAAGGGCGGCTGGAAACACCATATATTTT. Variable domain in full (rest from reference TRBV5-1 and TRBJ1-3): KAGVTQTPRYLIKTRGQQVTLSCSPISGHRSVSWYQQTPGQGLQFLFEYFSETQRNKGNFPGRFSGRQFSNSRSEMNVSTLELGDSALYLCASSFERAAGNTIYFGEGSWLTVV.

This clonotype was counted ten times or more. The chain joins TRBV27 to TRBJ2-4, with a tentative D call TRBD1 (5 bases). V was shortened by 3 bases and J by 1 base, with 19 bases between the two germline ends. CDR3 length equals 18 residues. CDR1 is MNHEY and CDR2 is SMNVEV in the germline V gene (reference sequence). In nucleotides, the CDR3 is TGTGCCAGCAGTTTCGGGCAGGGATCCCCGACGGCCAAAAACATTCAGTACTTC. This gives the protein CASSFGQGSPTAKNIQYF.

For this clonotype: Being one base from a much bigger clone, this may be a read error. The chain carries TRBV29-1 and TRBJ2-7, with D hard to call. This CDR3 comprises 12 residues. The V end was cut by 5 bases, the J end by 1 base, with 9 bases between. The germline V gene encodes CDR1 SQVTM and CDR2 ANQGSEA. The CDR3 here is CSVIQGSYEQYF. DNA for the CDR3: TGCAGCGTTATTCAAGGGTCCTACGAGCAGTACTTC.

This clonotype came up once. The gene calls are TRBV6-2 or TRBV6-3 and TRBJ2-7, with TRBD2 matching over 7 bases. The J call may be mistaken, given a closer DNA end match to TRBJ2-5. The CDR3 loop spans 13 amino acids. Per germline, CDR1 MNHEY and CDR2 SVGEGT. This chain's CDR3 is CASQGLTQETQYF. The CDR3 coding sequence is TGTGCCAGCCAGGGACTAACCCAAGAGACCCAGTACTTC.

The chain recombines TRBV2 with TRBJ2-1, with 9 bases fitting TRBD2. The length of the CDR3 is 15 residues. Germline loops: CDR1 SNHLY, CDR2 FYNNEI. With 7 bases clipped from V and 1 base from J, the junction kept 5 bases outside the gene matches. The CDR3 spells CASTGLAGSYNEQFF. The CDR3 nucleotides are TGTGCCAGCACTGGGCTAGCGGGGTCCTACAATGAGCAGTTCTTC.

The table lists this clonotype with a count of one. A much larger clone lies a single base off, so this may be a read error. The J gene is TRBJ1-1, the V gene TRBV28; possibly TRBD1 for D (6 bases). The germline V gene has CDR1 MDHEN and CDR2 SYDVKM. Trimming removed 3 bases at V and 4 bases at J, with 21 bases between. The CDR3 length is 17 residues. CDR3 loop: CASSLGGGGLRSTEAFF. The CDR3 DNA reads TGTGCCAGCAGTTTGGGCGGGGGCGGTCTAAGGAGCACTGAAGCTTTCTTT. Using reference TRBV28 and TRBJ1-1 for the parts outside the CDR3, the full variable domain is DVKVTQSSRYLVKRTGEKVFLECVQDMDHENMFWYRQDPGLGLRLIYFSYDVKMKEKGDIPEGYSVSREKKERFSLILESASTNQTSMYLCASSLGGGGLRSTEAFFGQGTRLTVV.

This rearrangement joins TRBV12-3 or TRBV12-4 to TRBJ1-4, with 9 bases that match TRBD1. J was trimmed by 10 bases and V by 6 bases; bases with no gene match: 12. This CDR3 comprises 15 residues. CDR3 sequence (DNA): TGTGCCAGCAGCCTAAAGGGACAGGGACAGACAAAACTGTTTTTT. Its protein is CASSLKGQGQTKLFF.

The CDR3 coding sequence is TGTGCCAGCAGCTTAGAATACAGGGAGGCGCAGTATTTT. It specifies CASSLEYREAQYF. V and J are TRBV7-2 and TRBJ2-3; D is tentatively TRBD1 or TRBD2 (6 bases each). The germline V and J ends were trimmed by 1 base and 10 bases, with 12 bases remaining between them. Looked up from germline, CDR1 is SGHTA and CDR2 is FQGNSA. There are 13 residues in the CDR3.

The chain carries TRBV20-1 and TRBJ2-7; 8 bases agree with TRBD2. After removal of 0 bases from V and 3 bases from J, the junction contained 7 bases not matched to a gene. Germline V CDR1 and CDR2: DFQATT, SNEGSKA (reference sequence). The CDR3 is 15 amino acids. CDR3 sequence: CSAREGREVRYEQYF. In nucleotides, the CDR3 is TGCAGTGCTAGAGAGGGGCGGGAGGTACGCTACGAGCAGTACTTC.

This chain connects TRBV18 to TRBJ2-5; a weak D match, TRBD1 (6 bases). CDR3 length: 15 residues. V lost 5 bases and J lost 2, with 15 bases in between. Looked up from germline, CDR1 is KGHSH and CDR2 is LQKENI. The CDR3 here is CASSGMGHSQETQYF. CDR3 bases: TGTGCCAGCTCAGGGATGGGACACAGTCAAGAGACCCAGTACTTC. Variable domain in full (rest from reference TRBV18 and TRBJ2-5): NAGVMQNPRHLVRRRGQEARLRCSPMKGHSHVYWYRQLPEEGLKFMVYLQKENIIDESGMPKERFSAEFPKEGPSILRIQQVVRGDSAAYFCASSGMGHSQETQYFGPGTRLLVL.

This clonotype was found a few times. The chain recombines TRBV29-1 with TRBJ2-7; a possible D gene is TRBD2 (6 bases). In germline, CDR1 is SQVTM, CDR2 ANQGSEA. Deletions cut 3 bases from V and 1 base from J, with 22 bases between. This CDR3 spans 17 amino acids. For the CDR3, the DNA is TGCAGCGTTGATTCACGGGGGACGTCGCGGGCGTCCTACGAGCAGTACTTC. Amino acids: CSVDSRGTSRASYEQYF.